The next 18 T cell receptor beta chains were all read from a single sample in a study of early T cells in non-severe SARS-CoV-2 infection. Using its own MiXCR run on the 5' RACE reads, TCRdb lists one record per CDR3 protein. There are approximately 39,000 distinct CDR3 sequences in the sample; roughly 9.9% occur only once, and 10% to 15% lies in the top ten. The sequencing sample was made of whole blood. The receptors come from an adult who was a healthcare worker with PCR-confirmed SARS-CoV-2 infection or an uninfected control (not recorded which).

This CDR3 is CASSQDYPPRFGQQYF. The CDR3 coding sequence is TGTGCCAGCAGCCAAGATTATCCCCCCAGATTCGGGCAGCAGTACTTC. The J gene is TRBJ2-7, the V gene TRBV3-1; D remains unclear. The length of the CDR3 is 16 residues. The V and J ends lost 0 bases and 8 bases respectively, with 20 bases between them. Germline CDR1 and CDR2: LGHDT and YNNKEL (reference sequence).

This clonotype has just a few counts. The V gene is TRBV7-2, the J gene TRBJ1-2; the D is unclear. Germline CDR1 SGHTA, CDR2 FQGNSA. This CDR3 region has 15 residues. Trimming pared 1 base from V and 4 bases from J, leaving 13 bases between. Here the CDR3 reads CASSLDASLSYGYTF. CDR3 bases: TGTGCCAGCAGCTTAGACGCGAGTCTTAGCTATGGCTACACCTTC.

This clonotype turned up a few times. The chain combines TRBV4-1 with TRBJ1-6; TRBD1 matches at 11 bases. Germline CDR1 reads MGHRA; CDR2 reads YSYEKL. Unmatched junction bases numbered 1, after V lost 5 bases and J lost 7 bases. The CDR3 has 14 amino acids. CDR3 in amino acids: CASSRDRGNSPLHF. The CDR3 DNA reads TGCGCCAGCAGCAGGGACAGGGGGAATTCACCCCTCCACTTT.

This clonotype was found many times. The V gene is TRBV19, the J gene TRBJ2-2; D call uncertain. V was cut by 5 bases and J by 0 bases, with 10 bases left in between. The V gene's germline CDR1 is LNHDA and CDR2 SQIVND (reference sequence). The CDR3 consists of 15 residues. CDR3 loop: CASSWWWSNTGELFF. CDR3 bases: TGTGCCAGTAGTTGGTGGTGGTCGAACACCGGGGAGCTGTTTTTT.

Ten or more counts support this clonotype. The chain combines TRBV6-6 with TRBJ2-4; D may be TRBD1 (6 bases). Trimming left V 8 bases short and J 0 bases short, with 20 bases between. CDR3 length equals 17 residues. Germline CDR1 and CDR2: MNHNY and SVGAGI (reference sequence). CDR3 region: CASGSGVVSLAKNIQYF. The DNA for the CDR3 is TGTGCCAGCGGGTCAGGGGTCGTCTCACTAGCCAAAAACATTCAGTACTTC.

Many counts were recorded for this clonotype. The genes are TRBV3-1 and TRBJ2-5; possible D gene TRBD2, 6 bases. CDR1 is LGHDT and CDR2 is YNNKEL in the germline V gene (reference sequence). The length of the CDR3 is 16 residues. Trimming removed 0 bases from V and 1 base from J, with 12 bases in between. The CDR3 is CASSQDLGEVQETQYF. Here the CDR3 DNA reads TGTGCCAGCAGCCAAGATTTGGGGGAGGTCCAAGAGACCCAGTACTTC.

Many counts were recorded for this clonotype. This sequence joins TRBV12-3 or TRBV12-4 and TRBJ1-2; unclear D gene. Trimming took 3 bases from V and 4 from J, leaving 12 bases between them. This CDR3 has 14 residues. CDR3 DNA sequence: TGTGCCAGCAGTTTTCGGGTTGGGAGCTATGGCTACACCTTC. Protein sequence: CASSFRVGSYGYTF.

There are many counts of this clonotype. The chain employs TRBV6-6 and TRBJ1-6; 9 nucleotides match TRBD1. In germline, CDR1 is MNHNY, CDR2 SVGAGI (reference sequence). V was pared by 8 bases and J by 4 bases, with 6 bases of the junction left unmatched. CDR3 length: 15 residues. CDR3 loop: CASWGGQGYNSPLHF. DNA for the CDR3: TGTGCCAGCTGGGGAGGACAGGGGTATAATTCACCCCTCCACTTT.

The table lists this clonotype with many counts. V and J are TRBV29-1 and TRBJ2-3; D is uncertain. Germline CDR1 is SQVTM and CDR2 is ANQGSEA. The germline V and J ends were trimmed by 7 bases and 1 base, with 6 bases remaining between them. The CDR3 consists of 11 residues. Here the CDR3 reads CSARGTDTQYF. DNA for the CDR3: TGCAGCGCTAGGGGCACAGATACGCAGTATTTT.

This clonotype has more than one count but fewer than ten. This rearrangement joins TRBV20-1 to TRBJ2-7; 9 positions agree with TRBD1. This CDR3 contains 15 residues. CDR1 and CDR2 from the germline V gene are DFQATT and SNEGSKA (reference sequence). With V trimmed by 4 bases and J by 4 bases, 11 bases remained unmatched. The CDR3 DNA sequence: TGCAGTGCTAACCCCGGGACAGGGCTAGTTTACGAGCAGTACTTC. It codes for CSANPGTGLVYEQYF.

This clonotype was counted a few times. CDR3 DNA: TGCAGCGTCTGGAAAAACACCGGGGAGCTGTTTTTT. Its translation is CSVWKNTGELFF. The V and J genes are TRBV29-1 and TRBJ2-2; no firm D call. CDR1 SQVTM and CDR2 ANQGSEA come from the germline V gene. Between the trimmed V and J ends, which lost 6 bases and 2 bases, there was a span of 7 bases. There are 12 residues in the CDR3.

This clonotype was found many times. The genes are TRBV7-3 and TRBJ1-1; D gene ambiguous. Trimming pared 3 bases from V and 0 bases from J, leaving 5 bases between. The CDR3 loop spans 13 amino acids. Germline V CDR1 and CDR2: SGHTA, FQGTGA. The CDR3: CASSLALNTEAFF. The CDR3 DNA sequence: TGTGCCAGCAGCTTGGCCCTGAACACTGAAGCTTTCTTT.

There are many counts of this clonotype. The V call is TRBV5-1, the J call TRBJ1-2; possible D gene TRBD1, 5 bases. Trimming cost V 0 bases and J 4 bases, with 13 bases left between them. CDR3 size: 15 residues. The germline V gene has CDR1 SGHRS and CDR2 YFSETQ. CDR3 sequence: CASSLGQNPPYGYTF. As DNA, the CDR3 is TGCGCCAGCAGCTTGGGACAGAATCCGCCCTATGGCTACACCTTC.

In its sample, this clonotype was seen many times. The CDR3 DNA follows: TGTGCCAGCAGTAAGCGGGGGTACACAGATACGCAGTATTTT. It codes for CASSKRGYTDTQYF. This sequence joins TRBV28 and TRBJ2-3; 8 bases are shared with TRBD2. This CDR3 region has 14 residues. The trim removed 5 bases at V and 2 bases at J, leaving 3 bases unmatched. Germline V gene lookup returns CDR1 MDHEN and CDR2 SYDVKM.

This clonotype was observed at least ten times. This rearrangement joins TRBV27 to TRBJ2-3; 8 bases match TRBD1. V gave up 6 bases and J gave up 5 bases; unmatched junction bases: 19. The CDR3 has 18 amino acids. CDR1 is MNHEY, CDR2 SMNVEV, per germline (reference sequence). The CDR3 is CASSPKRQGLAIGDTQYF. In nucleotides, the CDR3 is TGTGCCAGCAGCCCCAAACGACAGGGGTTAGCGATTGGAGATACGCAGTATTTT.

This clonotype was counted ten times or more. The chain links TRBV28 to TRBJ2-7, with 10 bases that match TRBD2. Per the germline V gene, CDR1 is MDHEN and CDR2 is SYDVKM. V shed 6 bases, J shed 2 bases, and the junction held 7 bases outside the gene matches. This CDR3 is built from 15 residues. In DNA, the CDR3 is TGTGCCAGCAGACCAGTAGCGGGGGGCCCCTACGAGCAGTACTTC. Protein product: CASRPVAGGPYEQYF. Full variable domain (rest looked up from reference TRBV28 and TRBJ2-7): DVKVTQSSRYLVKRTGEKVFLECVQDMDHENMFWYRQDPGLGLRLIYFSYDVKMKEKGDIPEGYSVSREKKERFSLILESASTNQTSMYLCASRPVAGGPYEQYFGPGTRLTVT.

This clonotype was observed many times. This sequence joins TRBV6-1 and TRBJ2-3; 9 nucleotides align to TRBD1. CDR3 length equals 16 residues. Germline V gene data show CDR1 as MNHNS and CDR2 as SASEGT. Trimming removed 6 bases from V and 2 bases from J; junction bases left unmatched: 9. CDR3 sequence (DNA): TGTGCCAGCAGCACCGGGACAGGGTTGTCCACAGATACGCAGTATTTT. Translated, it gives CASSTGTGLSTDTQYF.

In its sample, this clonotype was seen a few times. CDR3 sequence (DNA): TGTGCCAGCAGACCCGACAGGGGTAGGGGAAAACTGTTTTTT. This sequence encodes CASRPDRGRGKLFF. This rearrangement joins TRBV6-5 to TRBJ1-4; TRBD1 matches 8 bases. Germline-derived CDR1 and CDR2 are MNHEY and SVGAGI. The CDR3 loop spans 14 amino acids. J lost 10 bases, V lost 6 bases, and 10 bases had no gene match.